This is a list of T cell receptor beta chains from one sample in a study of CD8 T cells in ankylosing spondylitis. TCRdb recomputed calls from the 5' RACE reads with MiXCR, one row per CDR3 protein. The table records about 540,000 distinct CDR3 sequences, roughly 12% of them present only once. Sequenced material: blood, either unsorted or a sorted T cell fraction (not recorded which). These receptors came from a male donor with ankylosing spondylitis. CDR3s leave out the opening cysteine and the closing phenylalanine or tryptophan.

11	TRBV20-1	SATQPGGETQY
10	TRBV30	AWSVLRVGAF
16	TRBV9	ASSVGYFASGSRETQY
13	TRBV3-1	ASSPYSLADEKLF
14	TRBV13	ASSLRQGVMNTEAF
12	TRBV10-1	ASSPGLIYNEQF
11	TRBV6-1	ASTGTNTDTQY
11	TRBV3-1	ASSPSGTGELF
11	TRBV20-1	SVSRGSYNEQF
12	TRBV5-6	ASSLVMSAGTQY
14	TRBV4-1	ASSQGPRTQGYEQY
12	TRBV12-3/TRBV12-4	ASSLRAGGNTQY
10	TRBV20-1	SARDRGGELF
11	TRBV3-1	ASSPPMTSAKY
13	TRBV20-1	SARDPSGTYNEQF
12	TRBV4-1	ASSQDSGVRRYT
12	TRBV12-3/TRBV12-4	ASSKTSGYNEQF
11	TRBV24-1	ATMSRAGTEAF
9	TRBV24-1	ATSLMNEQF
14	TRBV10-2	ASSETGGSYNSPLH
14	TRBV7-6	ASSPTGGWDTGELF
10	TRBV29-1	SSRDGNGPQH
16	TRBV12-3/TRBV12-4	ASSRSERINSGANVLT
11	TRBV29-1	SVAEGPGNTIY
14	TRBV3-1	ASSLTSGRRTGELF
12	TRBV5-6	ASSFQGHLGEQY
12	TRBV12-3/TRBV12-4	ASSLTSGGETQY
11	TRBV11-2	ASSLGGLESDF
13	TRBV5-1	ASSLAGLAGGQQF
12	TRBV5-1	ASSQNRVGPEAF
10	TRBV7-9	ASSPVADTQY
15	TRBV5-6	ASSLGSRQYTYNEQF
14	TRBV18	ASSTNPQGTYNEQF
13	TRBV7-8	ASSLVGILEETQY
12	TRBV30	AWSVGRGFYEQY